The source of this T cell receptor (beta chain) is a study of T-cell memory formation after mild COVID-19. In germline, CDR1 is DFQATT, CDR2 SNEGSKA (reference sequence). The V and J ends lost 6 bases and 14 bases respectively, with 17 bases between them. There are 11 residues in the CDR3. This clonotype was counted between two and nine times. Sample barcodes and UMIs were carried by the TCR alpha and TCR beta cDNA libraries that 5'RACE generated with constant-segment primers. TCRdb ran MiXCR on the 5' RACE reads and lists one entry per CDR3 protein. The repertoire holds 470,000 or so distinct CDR3 sequences, with around a sixth as singletons.

This clonotype was sampled from an adult woman who had mild COVID-19 (a few samples of this study predate the infection). Cell type and time point are not known. V is TRBV20-1 and J is TRBJ2-1; the D gene is possibly TRBD1 (5 bases). The sequencing sample was made of PBMCs or a T cell subset sorted from them (not recorded which). Written as DNA, the CDR3 is TGCAGTGCCAAGGACATCCCGGTGGAGTTCTTC. Translated: CSAKDIPVEFF.